This is a list of T cell receptor beta chains from one sample in a study of T cell responses to AZD1222 COVID-19 vaccine. This table comes from immunoSEQ multiplex PCR, and its TCRdb copy is limited to in-frame clones, with some not included. The sample yields about 130,000 clones, 90% to 95% seen once. This specimen consisted of peripheral blood, obtained on day 0 of AZD1222 vaccination. The receptors originated from an adult in good health. Each CDR3 is given without its conserved first and last residue.

v_gene: TRBV5-4
CDR3aa: ASSLGGGADSPLH

v_gene: TRBV20-1
CDR3aa: SASGRTEAF

v_gene: TRBV29-1
CDR3aa: SVLTLTGNFYEQY

v_gene: TRBV5-1
CDR3aa: ASSLDGQGVISPLH

v_gene: TRBV7-9
CDR3aa: ASRLGQGNYGYT

v_gene: TRBV7-2
CDR3aa: ASSSILGLFNQPQH

v_gene: TRBV7-9
CDR3aa: ASSSREASAYMNTEAF

v_gene: TRBV29-1
CDR3aa: SVERGGSEKLF

v_gene: TRBV30
CDR3aa: AWSVTGRASYEQY

v_gene: TRBV28
CDR3aa: ASSTGGLDQPQH

v_gene: TRBV28
CDR3aa: ASSLGPEGGTEAF

v_gene: TRBV18
CDR3aa: ASSPPPRTFNYGYT

v_gene: TRBV14
CDR3aa: ASSQDLGAANEKLF

v_gene: TRBV7-9
CDR3aa: ASSLAGAGGGDTQY

v_gene: TRBV9
CDR3aa: ASSVDGARREKLF

v_gene: TRBV27
CDR3aa: ATQGRDYNSPLH

v_gene: TRBV5-4
CDR3aa: ASSPGTATEAF

v_gene: TRBV5-5
CDR3aa: ASSLMSGRADTQY

v_gene: TRBV20-1
CDR3aa: SGGDSYEQY

v_gene: TRBV19
CDR3aa: ASQGSGRAAPTTEQF

v_gene: TRBV19
CDR3aa: ASGTGLQPQH

v_gene: TRBV9
CDR3aa: ASSVPGQGDYGYT

v_gene: TRBV27
CDR3aa: ASSLLVNTEAF

v_gene: TRBV27
CDR3aa: ASSFLPPKGGGTYGYT

v_gene: TRBV6-2/TRBV6-3
CDR3aa: ASSSGLAHYEQY

v_gene: TRBV29-1
CDR3aa: SVFVAETQY

v_gene: TRBV18
CDR3aa: ASSPRDRSYEQY

v_gene: TRBV7-2
CDR3aa: ASSPGLGYNEQF

v_gene: TRBV15
CDR3aa: ATSRERGNEQF

v_gene: TRBV4-1
CDR3aa: ASSHLTESNEKLF

v_gene: TRBV7-9
CDR3aa: ASSLVLAGAGELF

v_gene: TRBV5-4
CDR3aa: ASSVWLNEQF

v_gene: TRBV6-5
CDR3aa: ASSTRPGEQY

v_gene: TRBV19
CDR3aa: ASRPPQGNTEAF

v_gene: TRBV2
CDR3aa: ASLPEFGSSYNEQF

v_gene: TRBV11-2
CDR3aa: ASSQNSGTSEQF

v_gene: TRBV21-1
CDR3aa: ASNYRDFCYGYT

v_gene: TRBV5-4
CDR3aa: ASSLGGEHGYGYT

v_gene: TRBV28
CDR3aa: ASSSGRPQH

v_gene: TRBV7-3
CDR3aa: ASSLGLSYEQY

v_gene: TRBV6-5
CDR3aa: ASTVELPTDTQY

v_gene: TRBV4-1
CDR3aa: ASSQVRMGQGPYEQY

v_gene: TRBV11-2
CDR3aa: ASSPLTRGEQF

v_gene: TRBV2
CDR3aa: ASSLGLAGMGEQY

v_gene: TRBV3-1/TRBV3-2
CDR3aa: ASSTLDRGSYGYT

v_gene: TRBV25-1
CDR3aa: ASSEWGSGTAYEQY

v_gene: TRBV12-3/TRBV12-4
CDR3aa: ASSPGGGDTQY

v_gene: TRBV12-3/TRBV12-4
CDR3aa: ASRREQETQY

v_gene: TRBV7-2
CDR3aa: ASSVAGGSGEQY